Detailed here is one TCR beta chain. Its target is not known. Autoimmune disease history or systemic immunosuppression disqualified patients. This sample was included in a study of OX40 agonist ivuxolimab in advanced cancers. Background on the study: The mean age was roughly 60 years, ranging from about 20 to 79, with 65% to 85% of participants male.

The study, taken as a whole, reports: Circulating CD4+ and CD8+ T cells showed clonal expansion by week 6 at 0.1 to 3.0 mg/kg. In CD8+ T cells, expanded clones were on average more numerous than in CD4+.

This table comes from immunoSEQ multiplex PCR, and its TCRdb copy is limited to in-frame clones, with some not included. The sample has 48,000 or so clones, 92% seen once; the top ten hold less than 7.5%. The V end was cut by 1 base, the J end by 0 bases, with 6 bases between. Germline V gene lookup returns CDR1 SNHLY and CDR2 FYNNEI. The CDR3 is made up of 15 amino acids. The source of this sequence is an adult with an advanced solid tumor such as melanoma, head and neck, liver or kidney cancer. This chain joins TRBV2 and TRBJ1-4; D possibly corresponds to TRBD1 (6 bases). This specimen consisted of CD4+ or CD8+ T cells sorted from blood, obtained in a trial of the OX40 agonist ivuxolimab. This CDR3 is CASSEGTATNEKLFF. DNA of the CDR3: TGTGCCAGCAGTGAAGGGACAGCAACTAATGAAAAACTGTTTTTT.